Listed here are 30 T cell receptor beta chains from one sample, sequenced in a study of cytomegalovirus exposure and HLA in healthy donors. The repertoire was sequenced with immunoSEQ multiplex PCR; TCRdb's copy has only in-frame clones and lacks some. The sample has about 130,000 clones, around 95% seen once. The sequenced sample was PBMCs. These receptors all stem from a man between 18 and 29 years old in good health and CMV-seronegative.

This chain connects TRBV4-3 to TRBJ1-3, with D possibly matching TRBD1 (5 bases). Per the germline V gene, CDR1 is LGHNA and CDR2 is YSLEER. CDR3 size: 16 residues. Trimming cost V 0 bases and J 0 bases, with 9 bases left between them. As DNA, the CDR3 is TGCGCCAGCAGCCAAGACCGGCAGGGCTCTGGAAACACCATATATTTT. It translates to CASSQDRQGSGNTIYF.

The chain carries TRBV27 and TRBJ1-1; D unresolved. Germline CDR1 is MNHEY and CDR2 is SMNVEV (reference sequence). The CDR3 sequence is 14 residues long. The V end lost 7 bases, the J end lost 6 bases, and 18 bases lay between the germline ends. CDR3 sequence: CASISLRRSPEAFF. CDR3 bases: TGTGCCAGCATTTCACTGAGGCGTTCACCTGAAGCTTTCTTT.

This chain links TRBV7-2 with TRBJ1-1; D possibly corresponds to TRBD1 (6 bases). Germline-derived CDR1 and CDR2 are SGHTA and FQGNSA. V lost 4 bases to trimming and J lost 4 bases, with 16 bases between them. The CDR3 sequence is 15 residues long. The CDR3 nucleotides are TGTGCCAGCAGCTCCCCAGGGGCGTCGAGCACTGAAGCTTTCTTT. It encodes CASSSPGASSTEAFF.

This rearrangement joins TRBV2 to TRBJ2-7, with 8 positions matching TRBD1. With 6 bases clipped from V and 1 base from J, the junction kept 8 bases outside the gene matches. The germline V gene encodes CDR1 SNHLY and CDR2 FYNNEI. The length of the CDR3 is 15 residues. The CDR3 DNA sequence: TGTGCCAGCAGCAATCCCCGGGACAGGTCCTACGAGCAGTACTTC. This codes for CASSNPRDRSYEQYF.

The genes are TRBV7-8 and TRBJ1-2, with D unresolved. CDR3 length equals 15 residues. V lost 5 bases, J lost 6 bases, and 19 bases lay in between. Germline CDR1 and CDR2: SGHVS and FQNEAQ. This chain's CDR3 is CASSPGSGNLNGYTF. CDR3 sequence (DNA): TGTGCCAGCAGCCCTGGGTCGGGGAACCTTAATGGCTACACCTTC.

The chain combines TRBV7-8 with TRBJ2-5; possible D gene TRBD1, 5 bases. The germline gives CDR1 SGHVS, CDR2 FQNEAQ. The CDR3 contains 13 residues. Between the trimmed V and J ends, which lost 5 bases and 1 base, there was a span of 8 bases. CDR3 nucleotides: TGTGCCAGCAGCAGAACAGGCCAAGAGACCCAGTACTTC. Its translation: CASSRTGQETQYF.

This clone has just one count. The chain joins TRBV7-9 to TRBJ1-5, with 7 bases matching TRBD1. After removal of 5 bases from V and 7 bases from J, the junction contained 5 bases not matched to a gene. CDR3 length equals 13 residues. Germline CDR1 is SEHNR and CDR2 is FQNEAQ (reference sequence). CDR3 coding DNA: TGTGCCAGCAGCCTGACAGGGCTACAGCCCCAGCATTTT. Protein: CASSLTGLQPQHF.

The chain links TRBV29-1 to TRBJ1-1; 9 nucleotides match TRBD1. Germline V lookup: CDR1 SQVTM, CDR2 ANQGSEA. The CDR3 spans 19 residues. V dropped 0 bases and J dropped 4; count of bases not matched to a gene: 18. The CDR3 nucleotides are TGCAGCGTTGAAGATTTCGTGGGACAGGGAGGGTTCAAGGGCACTGAAGCTTTCTTT. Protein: CSVEDFVGQGGFKGTEAFF.

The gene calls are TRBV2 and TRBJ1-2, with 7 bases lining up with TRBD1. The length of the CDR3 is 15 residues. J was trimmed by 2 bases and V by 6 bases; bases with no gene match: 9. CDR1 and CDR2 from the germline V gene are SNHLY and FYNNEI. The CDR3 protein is CASRLDRAENYGYTF. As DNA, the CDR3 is TGTGCCAGCAGACTAGACAGGGCCGAAAACTATGGCTACACCTTC.

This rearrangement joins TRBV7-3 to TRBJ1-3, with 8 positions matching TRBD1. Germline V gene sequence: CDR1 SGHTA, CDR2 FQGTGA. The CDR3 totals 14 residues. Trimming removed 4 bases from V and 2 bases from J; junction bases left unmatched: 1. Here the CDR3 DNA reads TGTGCCAGCAGCTCGACAGGGGCTGGAAACACCATATATTTT. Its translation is CASSSTGAGNTIYF.

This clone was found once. CDR3 region: CASRRAGNTIYF. The CDR3 DNA sequence: TGTGCCAGCAGGCGAGCTGGAAACACCATATATTTT. The rearrangement links TRBV28 to TRBJ1-3, with unresolved D. V lost 6 bases and J 2 bases, leaving 5 bases between the germline ends. Germline V gene sequence: CDR1 MDHEN, CDR2 SYDVKM. CDR3 length: 12 residues.

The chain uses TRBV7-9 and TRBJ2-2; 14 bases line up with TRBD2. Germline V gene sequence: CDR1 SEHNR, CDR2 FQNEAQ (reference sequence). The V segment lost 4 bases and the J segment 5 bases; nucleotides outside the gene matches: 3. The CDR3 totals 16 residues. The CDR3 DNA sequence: TGTGCCAGCAGCTCAGGACTAGCGGGAGGAACCGGGGAGCTGTTTTTT. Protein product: CASSSGLAGGTGELFF.

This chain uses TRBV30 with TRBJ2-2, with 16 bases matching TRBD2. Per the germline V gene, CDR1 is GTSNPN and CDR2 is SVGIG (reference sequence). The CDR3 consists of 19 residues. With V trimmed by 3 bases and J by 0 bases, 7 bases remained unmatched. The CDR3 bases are TGTGCCTGGAGGGGGACTAGCGGGAGGGAACTCGCGAACACCGGGGAGCTGTTTTTT. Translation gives CAWRGTSGRELANTGELFF.

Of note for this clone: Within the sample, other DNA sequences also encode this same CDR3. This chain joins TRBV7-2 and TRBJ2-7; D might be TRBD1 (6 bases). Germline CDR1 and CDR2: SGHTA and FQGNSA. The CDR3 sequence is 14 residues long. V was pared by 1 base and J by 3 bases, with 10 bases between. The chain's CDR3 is CASSLGAQGYEQYF. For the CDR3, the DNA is TGTGCCAGCAGCTTAGGAGCACAGGGCTACGAGCAGTACTTC.

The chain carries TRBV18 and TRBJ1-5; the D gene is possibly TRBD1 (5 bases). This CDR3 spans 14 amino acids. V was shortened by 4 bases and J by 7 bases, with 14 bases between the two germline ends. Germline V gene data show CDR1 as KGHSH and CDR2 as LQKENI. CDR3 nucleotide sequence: TGTGCCAGCTCACTGGGACTCGACGGCCAGCCCCAGCATTTT. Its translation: CASSLGLDGQPQHF.

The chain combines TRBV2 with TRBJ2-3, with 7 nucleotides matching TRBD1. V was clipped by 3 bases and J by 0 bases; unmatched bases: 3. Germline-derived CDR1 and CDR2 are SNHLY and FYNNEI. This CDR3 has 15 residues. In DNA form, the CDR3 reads TGTGCCAGCAGTGAGGGGACAGCTAGCACAGATACGCAGTATTTT. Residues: CASSEGTASTDTQYF.

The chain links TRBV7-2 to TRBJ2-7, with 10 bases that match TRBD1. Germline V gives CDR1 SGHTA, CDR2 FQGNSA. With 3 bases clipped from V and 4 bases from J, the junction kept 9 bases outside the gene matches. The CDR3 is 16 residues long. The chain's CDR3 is CASSLDPPGQGYEQYF. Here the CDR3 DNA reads TGTGCCAGCAGCTTGGACCCTCCGGGACAGGGGTACGAGCAGTACTTC.

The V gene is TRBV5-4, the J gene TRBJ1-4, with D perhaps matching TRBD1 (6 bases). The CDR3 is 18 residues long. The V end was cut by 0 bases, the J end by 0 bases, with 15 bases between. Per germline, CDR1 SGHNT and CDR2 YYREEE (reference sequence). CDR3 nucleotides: TGTGCCAGCAGCTTGGCAGGGGCAGGGGCCCCAACTAATGAAAAACTGTTTTTT. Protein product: CASSLAGAGAPTNEKLFF.

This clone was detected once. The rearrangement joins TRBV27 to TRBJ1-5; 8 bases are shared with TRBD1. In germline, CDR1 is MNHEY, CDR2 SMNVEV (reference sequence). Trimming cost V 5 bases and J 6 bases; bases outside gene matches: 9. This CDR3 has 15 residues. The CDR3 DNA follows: TGTGCCAGCAGTCGTATTCAGGGGACAGGTCAGCCCCAGCATTTT. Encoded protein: CASSRIQGTGQPQHF.

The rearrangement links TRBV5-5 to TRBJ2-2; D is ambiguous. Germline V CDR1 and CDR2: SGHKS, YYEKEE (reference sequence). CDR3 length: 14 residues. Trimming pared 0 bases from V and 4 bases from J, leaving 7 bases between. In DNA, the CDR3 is TGTGCCAGCAGCTTGGCCACAACCACCGGGGAGCTGTTTTTT. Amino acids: CASSLATTTGELFF.

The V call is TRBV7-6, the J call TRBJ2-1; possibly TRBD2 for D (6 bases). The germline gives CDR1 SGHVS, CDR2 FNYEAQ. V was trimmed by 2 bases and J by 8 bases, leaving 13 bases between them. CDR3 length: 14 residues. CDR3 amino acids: CASSLRRDRDEQFF. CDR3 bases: TGTGCCAGCAGCTTACGGCGGGATCGGGATGAGCAGTTCTTC. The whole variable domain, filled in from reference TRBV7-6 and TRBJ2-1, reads GAGVSQSPRYKVTKRGQDVALRCDPISGHVSLYWYRQALGQGPEFLTYFNYEAQQDKSGLPNDRFSAERPEGSISTLTIQRTEQRDSAMYRCASSLRRDRDEQFFGPGTRLTVL.

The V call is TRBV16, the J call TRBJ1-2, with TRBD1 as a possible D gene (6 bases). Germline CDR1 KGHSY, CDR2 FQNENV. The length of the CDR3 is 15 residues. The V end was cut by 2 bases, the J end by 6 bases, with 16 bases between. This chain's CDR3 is CASSQRRRTEHGYTF. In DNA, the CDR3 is TGTGCCAGCAGCCAACGGAGGCGGACAGAGCATGGCTACACCTTC.

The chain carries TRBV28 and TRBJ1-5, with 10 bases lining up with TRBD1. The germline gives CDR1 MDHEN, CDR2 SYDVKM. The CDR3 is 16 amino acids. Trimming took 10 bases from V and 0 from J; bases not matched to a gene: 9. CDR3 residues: CATSGQGIHSNQPQHF. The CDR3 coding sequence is TGTGCCACCTCGGGACAGGGGATTCATAGCAATCAGCCCCAGCATTTT.

The CDR3 nucleotides read TGTGCCAGCAGCGTAGCCCAGGGGGATCTTGGCTACACCTTC. It yields the protein CASSVAQGDLGYTF. V and J are TRBV9 and TRBJ1-2, with 7 positions matching TRBD1. The CDR3 is made up of 14 amino acids. Germline V gene data show CDR1 as SGDLS and CDR2 as YYNGEE. Trimming removed 0 bases from V and 7 bases from J; junction bases left unmatched: 6.

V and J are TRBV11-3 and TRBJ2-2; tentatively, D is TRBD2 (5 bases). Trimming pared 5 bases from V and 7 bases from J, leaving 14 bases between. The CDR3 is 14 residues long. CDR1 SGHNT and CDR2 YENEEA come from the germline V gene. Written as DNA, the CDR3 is TGTGCCAGCAGCCCCCGAGCCGGGGACGGGGAGCTGTTTTTT. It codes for CASSPRAGDGELFF.

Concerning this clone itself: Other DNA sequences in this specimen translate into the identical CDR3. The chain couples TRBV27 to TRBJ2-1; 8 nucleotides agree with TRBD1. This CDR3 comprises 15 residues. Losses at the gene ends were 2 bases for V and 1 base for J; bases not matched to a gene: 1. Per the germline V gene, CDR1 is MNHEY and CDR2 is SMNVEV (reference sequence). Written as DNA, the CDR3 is TGTGCCAGCAGTTTAACAGGGGGGTCCTACAATGAGCAGTTCTTC. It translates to CASSLTGGSYNEQFF.

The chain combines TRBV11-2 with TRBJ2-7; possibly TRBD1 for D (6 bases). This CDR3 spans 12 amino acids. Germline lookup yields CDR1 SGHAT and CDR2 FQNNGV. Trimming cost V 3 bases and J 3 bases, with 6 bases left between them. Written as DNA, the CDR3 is TGTGCCAGCAGCTTCAGGGGCTACGAGCAGTACTTC. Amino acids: CASSFRGYEQYF.

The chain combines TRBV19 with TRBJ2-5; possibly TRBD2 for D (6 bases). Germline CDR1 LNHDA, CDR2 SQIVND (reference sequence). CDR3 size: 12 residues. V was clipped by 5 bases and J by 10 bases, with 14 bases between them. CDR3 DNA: TGTGCCAGTAGTGCGCATCCGGGACTCCAGTACTTC. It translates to CASSAHPGLQYF. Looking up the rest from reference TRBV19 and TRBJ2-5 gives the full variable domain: DGGITQSPKYLFRKEGQNVTLSCEQNLNHDAMYWYRQDPGQGLRLIYYSQIVNDFQKGDIAEGYSVSREKKESFPLTVTSAQKNPTAFYLCASSAHPGLQYFGPGTRLLVL.

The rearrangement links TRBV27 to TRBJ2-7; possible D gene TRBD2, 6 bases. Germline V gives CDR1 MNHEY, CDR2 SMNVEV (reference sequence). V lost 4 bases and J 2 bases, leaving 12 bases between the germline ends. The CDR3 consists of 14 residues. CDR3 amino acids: CASSWSGGAYEQYF. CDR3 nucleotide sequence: TGTGCCAGCAGTTGGAGCGGAGGGGCCTACGAGCAGTACTTC.

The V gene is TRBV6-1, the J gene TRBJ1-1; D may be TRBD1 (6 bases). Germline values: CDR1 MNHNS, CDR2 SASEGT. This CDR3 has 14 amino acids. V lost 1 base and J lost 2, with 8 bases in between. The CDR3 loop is CASSEVGHNTEAFF. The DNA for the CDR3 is TGTGCCAGCAGTGAAGTGGGACATAACACTGAAGCTTTCTTT.